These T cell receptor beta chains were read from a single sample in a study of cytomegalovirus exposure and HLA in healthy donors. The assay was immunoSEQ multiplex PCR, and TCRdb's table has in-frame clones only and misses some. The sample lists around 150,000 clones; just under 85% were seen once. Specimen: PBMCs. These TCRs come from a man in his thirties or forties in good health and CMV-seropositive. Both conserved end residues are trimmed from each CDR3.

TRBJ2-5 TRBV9 ASSVWGDQETQY
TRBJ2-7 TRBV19 ASSPGLAGEQY
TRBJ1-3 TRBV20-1 SAVGNTIY
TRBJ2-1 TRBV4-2 ASSQESGTGNRNEQF
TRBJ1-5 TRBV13 ASIDPRISSNQPQH
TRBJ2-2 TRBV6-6 ASRNDRATTGELF
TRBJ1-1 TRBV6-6 ASSAMDRLTTEAF
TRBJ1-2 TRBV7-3 ASIPGGGRDGYT
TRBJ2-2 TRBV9 ASSVSGALAGGPGTGELF
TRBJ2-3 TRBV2 ASSVDRGGRL
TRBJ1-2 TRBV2 ASSATTGGVYGYT
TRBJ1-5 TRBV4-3 ASSQDVYSNQPQH
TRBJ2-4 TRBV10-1 ASSDEAAKNIQY
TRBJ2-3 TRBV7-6 ASSLAGGAADTQY
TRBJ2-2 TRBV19 ASSASKTAANTGELF
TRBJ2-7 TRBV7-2 ASGQLAGYEQY
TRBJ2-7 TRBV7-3 ASSLSGGYEQY
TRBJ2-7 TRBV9 ASSVGGTELYEQY
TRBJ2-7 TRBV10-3 AISDMGLEIEQY
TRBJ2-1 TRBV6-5 ASRLGGGGYNEQF
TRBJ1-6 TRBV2 ASVPSTGYSPLH
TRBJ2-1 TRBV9 ASSGGPVYNEQF
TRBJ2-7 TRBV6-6 ASSPRGAYEQY
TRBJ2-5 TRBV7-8 ASSSPPAVQETQY
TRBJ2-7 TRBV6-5 ASSYSGGRDEQY
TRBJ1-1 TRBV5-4 ATAEGLHTEAF
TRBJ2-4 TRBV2 ASSDGTGLAKNIQY
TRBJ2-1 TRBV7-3 ASSLSRSGGYNEQF
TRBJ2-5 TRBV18 ASSPETSSQETQY
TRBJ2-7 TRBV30 ACTDSYEQY
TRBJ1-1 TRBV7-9 ASSLAREGPRAEAF
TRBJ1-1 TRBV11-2 ASSSDRRGEAF
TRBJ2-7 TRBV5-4 ASEKGTSGGHYEQY
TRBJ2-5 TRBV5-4 ASEETGTNQETQY
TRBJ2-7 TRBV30 AWRDSSRISYEQY
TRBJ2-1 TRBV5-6 ASSLAGQGAYSEQF
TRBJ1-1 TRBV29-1 SVGQFNTEAF
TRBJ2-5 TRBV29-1 SVERRGGLAGEETQY
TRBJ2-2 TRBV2 ASTRDRGSTGELF
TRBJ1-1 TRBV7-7 ASSLSPGTEAF
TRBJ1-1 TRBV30 AWTELGRAYEAF
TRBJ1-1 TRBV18 ASSPLQGTEAF
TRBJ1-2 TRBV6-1 ASSSGWTNYGYT
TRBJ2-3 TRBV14 ASSQDPFSGSGTQY
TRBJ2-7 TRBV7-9 ASSFPGQGAEQY
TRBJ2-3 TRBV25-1 ASSEVGWGGNTQY
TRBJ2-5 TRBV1 TSSHSGLALAQETQY